Presented here are 18 T cell receptor beta chains from one specimen sequenced in a study of shared clonotypes between healthy human individuals. CD45RO-negative, CCR7-positively selected cells formed the naive CD8 fraction, excluding terminally differentiated effector memory CD45RA+ cells. TCRdb's copy holds only in-frame clones and misses some; the assay was immunoSEQ multiplex PCR. Of around 600,000 clones listed, around 96% are singletons. The sample comprised naive CD8+ T cells sorted from blood. The receptors were sampled from a woman in her twenties or thirties in good health.

V is TRBV5-1 and J is TRBJ2-1; 10 positions match TRBD2. Germline assignment: CDR1 SGHRS and CDR2 YFSETQ. V dropped 5 bases and J dropped 8; count of bases not matched to a gene: 10. The CDR3 has 15 residues. Here the CDR3 reads CASRTLAGGFDEQFF. CDR3 coding DNA: TGCGCCAGCAGGACCTTAGCGGGAGGTTTCGATGAGCAGTTCTTC.

The rearrangement links TRBV30 to TRBJ1-1; the D gene is possibly TRBD1 (5 bases). The CDR3 runs 17 residues. Germline values: CDR1 GTSNPN, CDR2 SVGIG (reference sequence). The V gene lost 3 bases and the J gene lost 1 base, with 21 bases spanning the gap. This CDR3 is CAWSDLPGRGGNTEAFF. DNA of the CDR3: TGTGCCTGGAGCGACTTACCGGGACGAGGAGGGAACACTGAAGCTTTCTTT.

The gene calls are TRBV4-1 and TRBJ1-5; D possibly corresponds to TRBD1 (5 bases). The CDR3 covers 15 residues. V lost 4 bases, J lost 4 bases, and 14 bases lay in between. Germline loops: CDR1 MGHRA, CDR2 YSYEKL. The CDR3 reads CASSPRDVWNQPQHF. CDR3 DNA: TGCGCCAGCAGCCCTCGGGACGTTTGGAATCAGCCCCAGCATTTT.

The genes are TRBV27 and TRBJ2-3; D remains ambiguous. Trimming cost V 6 bases and J 0 bases, with 13 bases left between them. CDR3 length: 15 amino acids. Germline CDR1 and CDR2: MNHEY and SMNVEV (reference sequence). The CDR3 nucleotides are TGTGCCAGCAGCCCTTCCTCGCTTAGCACAGATACGCAGTATTTT. It specifies CASSPSSLSTDTQYF.

J is TRBJ1-1 and V is TRBV5-4; D possibly corresponds to TRBD1 (5 bases). This CDR3 spans 14 amino acids. V was trimmed by 3 bases and J by 4 bases, leaving 13 bases between them. Germline V CDR1 and CDR2: SGHNT, YYREEE (reference sequence). The CDR3 bases are TGTGCCAGCAGCTCTGACAGCTATAGCACTGAAGCTTTCTTT. Its translation: CASSSDSYSTEAFF.

J is TRBJ2-7 and V is TRBV10-2; 9 bases map to TRBD1. The V and J ends lost 5 bases and 1 base, in that order; junction bases with no gene match: 9. CDR1 is WSHSY, CDR2 SAAADI, per germline. The length of the CDR3 is 16 residues. CDR3 DNA: TGCGCCAGCAGTCCTTTTTTACAGGGGGCTTCCTACGAGCAGTACTTC. Translating it yields CASSPFLQGASYEQYF.

The J gene is TRBJ1-1, the V gene TRBV30; tentative D call: TRBD1 (5 bases). CDR1 and CDR2 from the germline V gene are GTSNPN and SVGIG (reference sequence). With 2 bases removed from V and 0 bases from J, the gap between germline ends came to 10 bases. The CDR3 runs 14 residues. The CDR3, as DNA: TGTGCCTGGAGTTTGGGGACGGTGAACACTGAAGCTTTCTTT. Its translation is CAWSLGTVNTEAFF.

The chain uses TRBV20-1 and TRBJ1-2; no reliable D call. Trimming took off 3 bases at V and 5 bases at J, with 4 bases between the two ends. CDR1 is DFQATT, CDR2 SNEGSKA, per germline (reference sequence). The length of the CDR3 is 10 residues. The CDR3 loop is CSASWYGYTF. The CDR3 DNA is TGCAGTGCTAGTTGGTATGGCTACACCTTC.

This chain joins TRBV5-1 and TRBJ2-7; D possibly corresponds to TRBD1 (5 bases). The CDR3 is made up of 12 amino acids. Germline CDR1 and CDR2: SGHRS and YFSETQ. Trimming cost V 4 bases and J 1 base, with 6 bases left between them. DNA for the CDR3: TGCGCCAGCAGCCAGGGATCCTACGAGCAGTACTTC. Encoded protein: CASSQGSYEQYF.

The CDR3, as DNA: TGTGCCAGCAGTTTATGGCAGGGGGGGAGCAATCAGCCCCAGCATTTT. It translates to CASSLWQGGSNQPQHF. The chain recombines TRBV28 with TRBJ1-5, with TRBD1 matching over 7 bases. The CDR3 runs 16 residues. The junction had 3 bases not matched to a gene; V was cut back by 0 bases and J by 1 base. Germline CDR1 reads MDHEN; CDR2 reads SYDVKM.

The chain is built from TRBV28 and TRBJ2-7, with D perhaps TRBD1 or TRBD2 (6 bases each). Germline assignment: CDR1 MDHEN and CDR2 SYDVKM. This CDR3 contains 16 residues. The V gene lost 6 bases and the J gene lost 2 bases, with 20 bases spanning the gap. CDR3 protein: CASRIGIGGAAYEQYF. In DNA, the CDR3 is TGTGCCAGCAGAATAGGGATCGGGGGCGCGGCCTACGAGCAGTACTTC.

The V call is TRBV11-2, the J call TRBJ1-1; D might be TRBD1 (5 bases). CDR3 length equals 14 residues. From germline, CDR1 is SGHAT and CDR2 FQNNGV. The V and J ends lost 0 bases and 3 bases respectively, with 8 bases between them. In nucleotides, the CDR3 is TGTGCCAGCAGCTTAGAAAGGGACTACACTGAAGCTTTCTTT. It translates to CASSLERDYTEAFF.

CDR3 sequence reads: CAWSSSIGTGYTYEQYF. The CDR3 DNA reads TGTGCCTGGAGTAGTTCCATTGGGACAGGATATACCTACGAGCAGTACTTC. V usage is TRBV30 and J usage is TRBJ2-7; TRBD1 aligns across 8 bases. Germline CDR1 GTSNPN, CDR2 SVGIG (reference sequence). This CDR3 contains 17 residues. With V trimmed by 2 bases and J by 2 bases, 14 bases remained unmatched.

V usage is TRBV19 and J usage is TRBJ1-1; no clear D gene. V was clipped by 5 bases and J by 6 bases, with 10 bases between them. CDR3 length: 12 amino acids. The V gene's germline CDR1 is LNHDA and CDR2 SQIVND (reference sequence). CDR3 sequence (DNA): TGTGCCAGTAGTTGGGGTTCCTCTGAAGCTTTCTTT. This gives the protein CASSWGSSEAFF.

The chain's CDR3 is CASSPSTLSDRKCNYGYTF. The CDR3 coding sequence is TGTGCCAGCAGCCCATCAACCTTATCGGACAGAAAATGTAACTATGGCTACACCTTC. The rearrangement uses TRBV7-3 and TRBJ1-2, with a weak D call TRBD1 (6 bases). The CDR3 sequence is 19 residues long. Germline-derived CDR1 and CDR2 are SGHTA and FQGTGA. Trimming took off 5 bases at V and 1 base at J, with 26 bases between the two ends.

This chain uses TRBV13 with TRBJ2-7; the D gene is possibly TRBD1 (5 bases). The CDR3 runs 12 residues. V lost 4 bases to trimming and J lost 6 bases, with 10 bases between them. Germline assignment: CDR1 PRHDT and CDR2 FYEKMQ (reference sequence). The CDR3 DNA reads TGTGCCAGCAGCTGGGGCAGGGCCGAGCAGTACTTC. Encoded protein: CASSWGRAEQYF.

J is TRBJ2-5 and V is TRBV5-8, with a weak D call TRBD2 (5 bases). The CDR3 is made up of 13 amino acids. Germline V gene data show CDR1 as SGHTS and CDR2 as YDEGEE. Trimming removed 1 base from V and 5 bases from J, with 9 bases in between. The CDR3 DNA is TGTGCCAGCAGCTTGAGCGGATCGGAGACCCAGTACTTC. This codes for CASSLSGSETQYF.

The chain has TRBV7-9 and TRBJ1-2; D remains unclear. Trimming took 1 base from V and 1 from J, leaving 10 bases between them. The CDR3 is made up of 15 amino acids. Germline lookup yields CDR1 SEHNR and CDR2 FQNEAQ (reference sequence). CDR3 protein: CASSLVDSGNYGYTF. CDR3 nucleotide sequence: TGTGCCAGCAGCTTAGTAGATAGTGGTAACTATGGCTACACCTTC.